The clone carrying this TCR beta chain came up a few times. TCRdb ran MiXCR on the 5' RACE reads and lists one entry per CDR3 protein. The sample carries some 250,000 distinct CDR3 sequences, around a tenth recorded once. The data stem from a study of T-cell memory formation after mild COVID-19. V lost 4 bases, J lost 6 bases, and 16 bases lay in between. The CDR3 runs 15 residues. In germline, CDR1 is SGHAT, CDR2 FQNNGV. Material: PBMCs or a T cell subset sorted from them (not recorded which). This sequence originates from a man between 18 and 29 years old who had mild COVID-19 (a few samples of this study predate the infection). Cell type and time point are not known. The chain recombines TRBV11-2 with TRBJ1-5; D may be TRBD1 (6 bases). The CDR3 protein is CASSSLQGSGQPQHF. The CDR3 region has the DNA TGTGCCAGCAGCTCACTACAGGGTTCGGGTCAGCCCCAGCATTTT.